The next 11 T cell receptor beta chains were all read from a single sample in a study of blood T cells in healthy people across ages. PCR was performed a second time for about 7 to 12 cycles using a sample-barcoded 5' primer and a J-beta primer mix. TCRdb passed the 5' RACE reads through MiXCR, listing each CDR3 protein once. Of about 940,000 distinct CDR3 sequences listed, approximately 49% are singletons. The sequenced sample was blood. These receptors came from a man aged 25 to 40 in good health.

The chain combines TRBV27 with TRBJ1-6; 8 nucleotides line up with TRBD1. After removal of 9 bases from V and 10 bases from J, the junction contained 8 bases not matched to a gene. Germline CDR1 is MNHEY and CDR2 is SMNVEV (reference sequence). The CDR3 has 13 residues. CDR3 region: CASSDRAGSPLHF. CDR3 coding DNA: TGTGCCAGTTCGGACAGGGCTGGATCACCCCTCCACTTT.

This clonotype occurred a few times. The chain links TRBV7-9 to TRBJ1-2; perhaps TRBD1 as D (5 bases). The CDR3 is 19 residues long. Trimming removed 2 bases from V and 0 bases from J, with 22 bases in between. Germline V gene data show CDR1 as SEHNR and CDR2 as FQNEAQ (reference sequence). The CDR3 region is CASSLTGQGIKTPNYGYTF. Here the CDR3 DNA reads TGTGCCAGCAGCTTAACGGGGCAGGGCATAAAAACCCCTAACTATGGCTACACCTTC.

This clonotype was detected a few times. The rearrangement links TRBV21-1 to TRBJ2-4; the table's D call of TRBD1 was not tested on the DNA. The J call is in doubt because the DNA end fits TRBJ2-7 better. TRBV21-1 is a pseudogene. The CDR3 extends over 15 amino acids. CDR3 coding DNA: TGTGCCAGCTTTACAGCCTGGGGTCCCTACTACGAGCAGTACTTC. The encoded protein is CASFTAWGPYYEQYF.

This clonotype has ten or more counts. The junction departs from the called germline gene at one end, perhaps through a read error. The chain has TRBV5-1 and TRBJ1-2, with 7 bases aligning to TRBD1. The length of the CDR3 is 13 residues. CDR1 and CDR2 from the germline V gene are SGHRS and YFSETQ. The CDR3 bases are TGTGCCAGCAGTTTACCAGGGGGCTATGGCTACACCTTC. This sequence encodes CASSLPGGYGYTF.

CDR3 protein: CAISFSGGSYEQYF. DNA of the CDR3: TGTGCCATCAGTTTTAGCGGGGGATCCTACGAGCAGTACTTC. The V and J genes are TRBV10-3 and TRBJ2-7, with TRBD2 matching 9 bases. Germline loops: CDR1 ENHRY, CDR2 SYGVKD. CDR3 length equals 14 residues. V was pared by 5 bases and J by 1 base, with 3 bases of the junction left unmatched.

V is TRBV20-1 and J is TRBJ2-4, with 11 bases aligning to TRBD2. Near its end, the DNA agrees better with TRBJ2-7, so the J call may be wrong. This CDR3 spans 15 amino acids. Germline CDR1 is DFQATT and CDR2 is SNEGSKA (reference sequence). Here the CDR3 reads CSAKIAGGQKNEQYF. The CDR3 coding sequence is TGCAGTGCTAAGATAGCGGGGGGGCAGAAGAACGAGCAGTACTTC.

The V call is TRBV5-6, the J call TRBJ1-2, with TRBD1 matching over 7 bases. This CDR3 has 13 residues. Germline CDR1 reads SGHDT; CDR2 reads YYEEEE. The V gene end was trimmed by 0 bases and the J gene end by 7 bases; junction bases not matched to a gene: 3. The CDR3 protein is CASSLEQGVGYTF. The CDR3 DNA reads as TGTGCCAGCAGCTTGGAGCAGGGGGTTGGCTACACCTTC.

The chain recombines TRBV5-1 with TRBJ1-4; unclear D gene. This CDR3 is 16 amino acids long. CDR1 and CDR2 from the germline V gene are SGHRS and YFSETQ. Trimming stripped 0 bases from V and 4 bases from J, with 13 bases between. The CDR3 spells CASSLGIRDGNEKLFF. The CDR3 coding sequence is TGCGCCAGCAGCTTGGGGATCCGGGATGGTAATGAAAAACTGTTTTTT. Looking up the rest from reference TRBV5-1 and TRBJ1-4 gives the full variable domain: KAGVTQTPRYLIKTRGQQVTLSCSPISGHRSVSWYQQTPGQGLQFLFEYFSETQRNKGNFPGRFSGRQFSNSRSEMNVSTLELGDSALYLCASSLGIRDGNEKLFFGSGTQLSVL.

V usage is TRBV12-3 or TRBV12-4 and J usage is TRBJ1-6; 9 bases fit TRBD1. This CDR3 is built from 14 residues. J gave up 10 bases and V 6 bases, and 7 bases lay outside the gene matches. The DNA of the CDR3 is TGTGCCAGCAGCGTAAGGACAGGGGTATCACCCCTCCACTTT. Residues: CASSVRTGVSPLHF.

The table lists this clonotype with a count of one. The DNA of the CDR3 is TGTGCCAGCAGCTTAATCGAGGAAAGCTCCTACGAGCAGTACTTC. The encoded protein is CASSLIEESSYEQYF. The gene calls are TRBV7-6 and TRBJ2-7, with D uncertain. This CDR3 contains 15 residues. The germline gives CDR1 SGHVS, CDR2 FNYEAQ. Trimming took off 2 bases at V and 0 bases at J, with 11 bases between the two ends.

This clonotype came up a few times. The CDR3, as DNA: TGCGCCAGCAGACTAGCGGGGGTCCTCGAGGGGGAGCTGTTTTTT. Translated, it gives CASRLAGVLEGELFF. V gene TRBV4-1 combines with J gene TRBJ2-2; 11 bases align to TRBD2. Per the germline V gene, CDR1 is MGHRA and CDR2 is YSYEKL. J was trimmed by 8 bases and V by 6 bases; bases with no gene match: 8. The CDR3 contains 15 residues.